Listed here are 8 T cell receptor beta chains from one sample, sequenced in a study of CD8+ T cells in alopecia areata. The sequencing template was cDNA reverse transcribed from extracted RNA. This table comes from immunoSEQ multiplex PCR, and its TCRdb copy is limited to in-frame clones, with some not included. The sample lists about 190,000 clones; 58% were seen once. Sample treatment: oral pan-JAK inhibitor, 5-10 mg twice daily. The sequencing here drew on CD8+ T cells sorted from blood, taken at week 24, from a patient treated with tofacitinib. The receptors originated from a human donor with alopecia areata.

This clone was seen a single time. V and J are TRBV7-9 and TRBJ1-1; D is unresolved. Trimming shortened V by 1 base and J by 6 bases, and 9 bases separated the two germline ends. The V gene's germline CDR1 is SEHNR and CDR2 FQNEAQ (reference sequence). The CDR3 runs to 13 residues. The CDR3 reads CASSLGATPEAFF. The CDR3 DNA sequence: TGTGCCAGCAGCTTAGGGGCTACTCCTGAAGCTTTCTTT.

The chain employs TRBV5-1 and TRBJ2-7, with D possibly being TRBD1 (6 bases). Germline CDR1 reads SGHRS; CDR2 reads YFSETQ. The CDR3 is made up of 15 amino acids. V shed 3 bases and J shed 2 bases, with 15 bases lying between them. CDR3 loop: CASSWPGDGPYEQYF. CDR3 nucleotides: TGCGCCAGCAGCTGGCCAGGGGACGGACCCTACGAGCAGTACTTC.

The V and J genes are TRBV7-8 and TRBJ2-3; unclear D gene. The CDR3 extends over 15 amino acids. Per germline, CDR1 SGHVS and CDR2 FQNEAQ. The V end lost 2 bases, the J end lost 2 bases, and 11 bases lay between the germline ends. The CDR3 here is CASSLTSLNTDTQYF. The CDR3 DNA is TGTGCCAGCAGCTTAACGAGCCTTAACACAGATACGCAGTATTTT.

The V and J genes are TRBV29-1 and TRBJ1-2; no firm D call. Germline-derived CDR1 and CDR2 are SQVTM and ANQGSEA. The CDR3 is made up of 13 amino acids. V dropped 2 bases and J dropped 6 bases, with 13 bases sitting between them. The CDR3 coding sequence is TGCAGCGTTGAAAATCAGCAGACCGATGGCTACACCTTC. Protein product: CSVENQQTDGYTF.

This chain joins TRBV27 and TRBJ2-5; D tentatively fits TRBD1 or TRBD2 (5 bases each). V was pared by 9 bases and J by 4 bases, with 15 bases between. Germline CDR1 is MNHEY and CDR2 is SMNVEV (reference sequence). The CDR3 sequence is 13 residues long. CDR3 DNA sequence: TGTGCCAGTTACGGGGCGCTGGGAGAGACCCAGTACTTC. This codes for CASYGALGETQYF.

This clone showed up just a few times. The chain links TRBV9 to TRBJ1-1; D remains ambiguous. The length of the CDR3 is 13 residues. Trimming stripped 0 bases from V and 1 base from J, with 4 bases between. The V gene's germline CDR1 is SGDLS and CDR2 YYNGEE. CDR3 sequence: CASSVGSNTEAFF. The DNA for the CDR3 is TGTGCCAGCAGCGTAGGATCGAACACTGAAGCTTTCTTT.

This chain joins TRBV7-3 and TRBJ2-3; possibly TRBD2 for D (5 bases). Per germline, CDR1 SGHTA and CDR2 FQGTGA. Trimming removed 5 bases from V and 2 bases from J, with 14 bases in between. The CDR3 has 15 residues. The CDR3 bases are TGTGCCAGCAGCCTGGGCGGGCGGGTCACAGATACGCAGTATTTT. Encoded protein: CASSLGGRVTDTQYF.

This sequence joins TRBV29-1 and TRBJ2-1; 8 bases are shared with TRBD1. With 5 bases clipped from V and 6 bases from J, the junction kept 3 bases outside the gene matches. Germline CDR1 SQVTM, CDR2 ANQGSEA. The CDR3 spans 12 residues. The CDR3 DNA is TGCAGCGTTCGACAGGGGTCCAATGAGCAGTTCTTC. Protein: CSVRQGSNEQFF.